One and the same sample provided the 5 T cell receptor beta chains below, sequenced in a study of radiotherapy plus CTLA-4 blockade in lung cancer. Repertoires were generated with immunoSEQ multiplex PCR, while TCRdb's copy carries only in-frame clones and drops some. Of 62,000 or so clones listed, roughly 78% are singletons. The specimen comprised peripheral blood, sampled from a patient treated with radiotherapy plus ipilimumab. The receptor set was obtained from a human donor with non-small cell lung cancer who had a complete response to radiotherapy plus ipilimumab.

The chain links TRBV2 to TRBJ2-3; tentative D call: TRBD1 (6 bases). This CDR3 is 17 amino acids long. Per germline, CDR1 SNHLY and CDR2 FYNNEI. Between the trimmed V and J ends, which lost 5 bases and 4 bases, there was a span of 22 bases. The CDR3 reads CASSSTSGTSWADTQYF. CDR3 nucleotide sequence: TGTGCCAGCAGTTCGACAAGTGGGACATCTTGGGCAGATACGCAGTATTTT.

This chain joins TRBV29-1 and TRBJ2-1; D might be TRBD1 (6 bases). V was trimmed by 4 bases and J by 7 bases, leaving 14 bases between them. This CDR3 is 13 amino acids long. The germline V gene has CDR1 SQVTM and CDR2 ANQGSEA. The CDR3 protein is CSVVRAGANEQFF. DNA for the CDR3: TGCAGCGTTGTTCGGGCAGGGGCGAATGAGCAGTTCTTC.

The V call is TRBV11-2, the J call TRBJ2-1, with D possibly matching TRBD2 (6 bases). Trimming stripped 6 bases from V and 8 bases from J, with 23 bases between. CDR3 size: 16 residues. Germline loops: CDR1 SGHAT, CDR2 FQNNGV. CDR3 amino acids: CASRPLLTGASYEQFF. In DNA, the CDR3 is TGTGCCAGCAGACCTCTACTAACGGGAGCGAGTTATGAGCAGTTCTTC.

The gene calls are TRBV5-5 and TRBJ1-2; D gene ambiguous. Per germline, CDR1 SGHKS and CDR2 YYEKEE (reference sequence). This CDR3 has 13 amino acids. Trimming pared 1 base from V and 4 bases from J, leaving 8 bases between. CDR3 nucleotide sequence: TGTGCCAGCAGCTTGCTGATCTTCTATGGCTACACCTTC. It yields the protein CASSLLIFYGYTF.

CDR3 residues: CASFSGYEQYF. The CDR3 region has the DNA TGTGCCAGTTTTAGCGGTTACGAGCAGTACTTC. The rearrangement joins TRBV19 to TRBJ2-5; possible D gene TRBD2, 6 bases. The end of the DNA fits TRBJ2-7 better, so the J call may be wrong. Germline CDR1 is LNHDA and CDR2 is SQIVND (reference sequence). The CDR3 runs 11 residues.